One T cell receptor beta chain is described in this entry. The target antigen is unknown. Both 60 Vbeta primers and 13 Jbeta primers went into the PCR. Assay: immunoSEQ multiplex PCR; the TCRdb copy retains only in-frame clones and omits some. This sample yields approximately 150,000 clones, of which over 70% are seen a single time; approximately 1.6% belongs to the top ten. The data were obtained in a study of cytomegalovirus exposure and HLA in healthy donors. General study points: The productive fraction for most TCR beta V segments was about 87% or about 30% in an earlier analysis.

The CDR3 covers 13 residues. Germline assignment: CDR1 SGHDT and CDR2 YYEEEE. With 1 base clipped from V and 6 bases from J, the junction kept 1 base outside the gene matches. This receptor was identified in a woman aged 18-29 years in good health and CMV-seronegative. Material: PBMCs. The chain combines TRBV5-6 with TRBJ2-4; 7 bases are a match to TRBD2. The CDR3 coding sequence is TGTGCCAGCAGCTTGCCTAGCGGAAACATTCAGTACTTC. This sequence encodes CASSLPSGNIQYF.